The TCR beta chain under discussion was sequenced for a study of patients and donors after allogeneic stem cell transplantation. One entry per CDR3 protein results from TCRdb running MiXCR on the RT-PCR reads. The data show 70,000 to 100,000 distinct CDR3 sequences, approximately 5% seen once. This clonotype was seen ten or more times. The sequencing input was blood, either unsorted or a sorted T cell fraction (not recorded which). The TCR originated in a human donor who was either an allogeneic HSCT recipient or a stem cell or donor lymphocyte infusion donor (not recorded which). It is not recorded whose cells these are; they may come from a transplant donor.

The CDR3 DNA reads TGTGCCACCAGCAGAGATACGTCGGGCGAAAAACTGTTTTTT. Its translation is CATSRDTSGEKLFF. This chain connects TRBV15 to TRBJ1-4; D unclear. The V gene lost 0 bases and the J gene lost 8 bases, with 10 bases spanning the gap. This CDR3 contains 14 residues. Looked up from germline, CDR1 is LNHNV and CDR2 is YYDKDF (reference sequence).